What follows is one T cell receptor (beta chain) and its context. Its specificity is unknown. The method was immunoSEQ multiplex PCR; TCRdb's version includes in-frame clones alone and lacks a portion of them. Of 65,000 to 70,000 clones in the sample, about 90% were seen once. The sample belongs to a study of T cell responses to AZD1222 COVID-19 vaccine. V lost 6 bases and J 2 bases, leaving 13 bases between the germline ends. CDR1 is MDHEN and CDR2 is SYDVKM in the germline V gene. The CDR3 extends over 14 amino acids. Overall study findings and caveats: Females outnumbered males among donors, who were mostly white British; clonal diversity was possibly underestimated. Spike-wide vaccine-associated CD4 TCRs dominated at 160-218 and 743-854.

The input for sequencing was peripheral blood, taken on day 0 of AZD1222 vaccination. The clonotype originates from an adult in good health. V and J are TRBV28 and TRBJ1-2; D is possibly TRBD1 (6 bases). The CDR3 nucleotides read TGTGCCAGCAGGCACTGGACAGACAACTATGGCTACACCTTC. Translating gives CASRHWTDNYGYTF.